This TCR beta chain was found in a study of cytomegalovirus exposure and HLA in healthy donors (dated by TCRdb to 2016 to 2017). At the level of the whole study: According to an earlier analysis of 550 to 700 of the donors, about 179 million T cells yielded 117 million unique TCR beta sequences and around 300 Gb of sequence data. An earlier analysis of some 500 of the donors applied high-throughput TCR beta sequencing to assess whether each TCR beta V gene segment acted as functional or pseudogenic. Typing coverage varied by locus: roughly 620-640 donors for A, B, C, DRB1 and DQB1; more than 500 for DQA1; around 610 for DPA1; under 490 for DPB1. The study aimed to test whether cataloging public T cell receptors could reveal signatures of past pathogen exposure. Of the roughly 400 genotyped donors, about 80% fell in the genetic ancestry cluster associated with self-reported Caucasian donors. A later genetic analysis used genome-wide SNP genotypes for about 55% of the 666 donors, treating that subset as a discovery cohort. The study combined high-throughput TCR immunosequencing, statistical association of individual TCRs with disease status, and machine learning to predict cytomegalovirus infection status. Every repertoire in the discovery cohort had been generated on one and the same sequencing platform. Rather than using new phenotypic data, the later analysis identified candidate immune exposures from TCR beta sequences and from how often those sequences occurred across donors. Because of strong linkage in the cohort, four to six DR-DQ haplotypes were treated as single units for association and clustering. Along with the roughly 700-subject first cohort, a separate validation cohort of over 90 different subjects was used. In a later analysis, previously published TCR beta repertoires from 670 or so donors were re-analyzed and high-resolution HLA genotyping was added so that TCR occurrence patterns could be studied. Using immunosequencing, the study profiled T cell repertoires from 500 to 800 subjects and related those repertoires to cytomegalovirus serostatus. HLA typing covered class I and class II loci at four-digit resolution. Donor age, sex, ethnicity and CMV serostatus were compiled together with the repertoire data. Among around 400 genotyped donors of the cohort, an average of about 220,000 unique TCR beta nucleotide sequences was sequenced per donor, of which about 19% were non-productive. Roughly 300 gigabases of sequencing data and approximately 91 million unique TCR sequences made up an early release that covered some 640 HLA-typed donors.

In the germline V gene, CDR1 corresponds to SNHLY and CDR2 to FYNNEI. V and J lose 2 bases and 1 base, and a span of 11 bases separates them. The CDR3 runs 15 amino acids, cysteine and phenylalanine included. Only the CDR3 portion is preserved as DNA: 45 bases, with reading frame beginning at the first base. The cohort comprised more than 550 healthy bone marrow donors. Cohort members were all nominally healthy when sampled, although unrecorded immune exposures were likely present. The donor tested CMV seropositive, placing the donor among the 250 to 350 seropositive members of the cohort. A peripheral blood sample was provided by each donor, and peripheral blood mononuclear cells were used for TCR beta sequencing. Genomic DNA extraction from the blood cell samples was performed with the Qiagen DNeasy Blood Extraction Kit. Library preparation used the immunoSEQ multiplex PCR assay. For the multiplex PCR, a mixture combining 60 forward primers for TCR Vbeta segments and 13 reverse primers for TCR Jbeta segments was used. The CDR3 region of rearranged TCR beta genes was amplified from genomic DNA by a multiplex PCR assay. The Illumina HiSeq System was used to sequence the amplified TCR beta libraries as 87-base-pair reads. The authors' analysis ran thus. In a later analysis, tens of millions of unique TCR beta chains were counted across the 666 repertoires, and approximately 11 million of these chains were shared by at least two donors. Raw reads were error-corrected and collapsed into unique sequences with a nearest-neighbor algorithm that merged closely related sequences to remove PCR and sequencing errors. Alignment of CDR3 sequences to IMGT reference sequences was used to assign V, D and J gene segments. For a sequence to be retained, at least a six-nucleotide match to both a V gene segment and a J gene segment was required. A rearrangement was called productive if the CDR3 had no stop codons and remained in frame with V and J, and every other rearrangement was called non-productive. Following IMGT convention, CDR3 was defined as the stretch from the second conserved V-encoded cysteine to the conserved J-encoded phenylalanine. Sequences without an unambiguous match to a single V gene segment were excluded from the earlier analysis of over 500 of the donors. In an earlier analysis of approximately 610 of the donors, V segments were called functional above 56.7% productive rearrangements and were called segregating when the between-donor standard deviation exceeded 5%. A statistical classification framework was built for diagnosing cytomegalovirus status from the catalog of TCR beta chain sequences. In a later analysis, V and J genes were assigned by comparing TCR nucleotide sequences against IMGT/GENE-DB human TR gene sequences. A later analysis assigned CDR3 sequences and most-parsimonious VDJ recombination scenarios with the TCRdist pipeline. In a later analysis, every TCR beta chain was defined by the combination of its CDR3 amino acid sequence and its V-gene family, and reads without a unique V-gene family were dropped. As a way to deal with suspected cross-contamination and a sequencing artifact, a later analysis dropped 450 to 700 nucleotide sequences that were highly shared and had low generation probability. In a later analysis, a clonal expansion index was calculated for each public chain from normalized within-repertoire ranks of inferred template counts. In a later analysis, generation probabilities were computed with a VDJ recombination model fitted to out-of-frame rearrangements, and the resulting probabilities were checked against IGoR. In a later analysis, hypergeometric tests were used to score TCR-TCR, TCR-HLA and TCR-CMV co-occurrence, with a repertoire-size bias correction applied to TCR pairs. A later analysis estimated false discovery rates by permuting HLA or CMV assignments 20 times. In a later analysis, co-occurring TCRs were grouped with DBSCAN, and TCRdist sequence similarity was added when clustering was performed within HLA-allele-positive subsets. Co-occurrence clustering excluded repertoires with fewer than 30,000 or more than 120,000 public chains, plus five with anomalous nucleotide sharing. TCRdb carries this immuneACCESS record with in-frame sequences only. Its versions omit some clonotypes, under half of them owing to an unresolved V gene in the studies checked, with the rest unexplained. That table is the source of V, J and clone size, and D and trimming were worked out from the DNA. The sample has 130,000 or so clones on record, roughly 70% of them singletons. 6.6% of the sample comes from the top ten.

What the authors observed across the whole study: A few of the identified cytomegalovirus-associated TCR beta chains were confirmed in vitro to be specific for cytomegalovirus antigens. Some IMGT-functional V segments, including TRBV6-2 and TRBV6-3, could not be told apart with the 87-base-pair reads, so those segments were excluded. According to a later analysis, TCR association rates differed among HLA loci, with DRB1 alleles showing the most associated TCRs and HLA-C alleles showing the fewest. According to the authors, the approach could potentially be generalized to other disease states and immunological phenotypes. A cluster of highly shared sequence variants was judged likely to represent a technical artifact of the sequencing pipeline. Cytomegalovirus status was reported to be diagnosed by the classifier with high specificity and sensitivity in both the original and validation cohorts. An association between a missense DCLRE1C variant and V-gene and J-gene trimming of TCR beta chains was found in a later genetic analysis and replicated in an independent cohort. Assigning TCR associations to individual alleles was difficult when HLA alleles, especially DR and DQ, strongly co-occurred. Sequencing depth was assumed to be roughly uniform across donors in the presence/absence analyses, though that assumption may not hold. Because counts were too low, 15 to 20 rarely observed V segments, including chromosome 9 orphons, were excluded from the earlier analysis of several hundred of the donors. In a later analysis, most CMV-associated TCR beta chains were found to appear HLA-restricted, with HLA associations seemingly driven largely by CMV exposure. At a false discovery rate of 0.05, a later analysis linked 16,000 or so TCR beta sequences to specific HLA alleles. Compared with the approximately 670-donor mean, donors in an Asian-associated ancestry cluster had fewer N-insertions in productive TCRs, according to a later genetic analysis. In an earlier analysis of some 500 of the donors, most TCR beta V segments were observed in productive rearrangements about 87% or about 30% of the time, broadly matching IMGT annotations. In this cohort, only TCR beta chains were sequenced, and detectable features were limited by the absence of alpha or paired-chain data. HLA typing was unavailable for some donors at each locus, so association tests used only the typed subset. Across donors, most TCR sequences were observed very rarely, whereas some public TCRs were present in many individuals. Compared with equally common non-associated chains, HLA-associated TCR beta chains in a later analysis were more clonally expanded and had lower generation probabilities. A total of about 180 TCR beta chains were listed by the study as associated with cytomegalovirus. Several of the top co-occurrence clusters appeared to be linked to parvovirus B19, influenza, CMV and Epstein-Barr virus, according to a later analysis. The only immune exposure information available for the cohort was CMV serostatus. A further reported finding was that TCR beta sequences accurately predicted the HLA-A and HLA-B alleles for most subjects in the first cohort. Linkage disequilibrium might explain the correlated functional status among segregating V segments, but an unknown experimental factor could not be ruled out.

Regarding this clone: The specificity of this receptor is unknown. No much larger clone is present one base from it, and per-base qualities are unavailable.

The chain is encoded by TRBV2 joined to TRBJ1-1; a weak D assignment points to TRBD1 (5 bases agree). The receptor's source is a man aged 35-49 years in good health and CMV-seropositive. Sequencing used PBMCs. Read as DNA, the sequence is TGTGCCAGCAGTGAAAGCAGGGCTCGGAACACTGAAGCTTTCTTT. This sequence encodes CASSESRARNTEAFF.